The T cell receptor (beta chain) described here comes from a study of OX40 agonist ivuxolimab in advanced cancers. Comments on this clone: What it recognizes is unknown.

The J segment lost 7 bases and the V segment lost 4 bases, leaving 8 bases of the junction unmatched. The CDR3 runs to 14 residues. The V gene's germline CDR1 is SGHRS and CDR2 YFSETQ. Regarding the study as a whole: At doses 0.1 to 3.0 mg/kg, CD4+ and CD8+ clones expanded.

Assay: immunoSEQ multiplex PCR; the TCRdb copy retains only in-frame clones and omits some. This sample has about 21,000 clones, with 70% to 90% found just once. This specimen consisted of CD4+ or CD8+ T cells sorted from blood, obtained in a trial of the OX40 agonist ivuxolimab. This chain links TRBV5-1 with TRBJ1-1, with 9 bases that match TRBD1. The receptor's source is an adult with an advanced solid tumor such as melanoma, head and neck, liver or kidney cancer. CDR3 sequence: CASSVYRGRNEAFF. As DNA, the CDR3 is TGCGCCAGCAGCGTATACAGGGGGCGGAATGAAGCTTTCTTT.